This TCR beta chain was found in a study of cytotoxic CD8 clonotypes in ibrutinib-treated CLL. On the study more broadly: Median treatment time before response sampling was 12 months, range 6 to 36. The study's findings and limits: Sampling times, which were not matched between the groups, differed between sustained-remission patients and progressing patients. Clonality was higher at ibrutinib response and returned toward baseline at progression.

V was trimmed by 0 bases and J by 4 bases, leaving 10 bases between them. Germline V gene data show CDR1 as SGHRS and CDR2 as YFSETQ. CDR3 length equals 14 residues. Profiling relied on immunoSEQ multiplex PCR, and the TCRdb table lists in-frame clones only, not all of them. The data show some 150,000 clones, approximately 81% seen once. To note about this clone: Its antigen is not identified.

Source: PBMCs, taken after 12 months of ibrutinib treatment. This sequence originates from a human donor with chronic lymphocytic leukemia. The rearrangement uses TRBV5-1 and TRBJ2-5; D may be TRBD2 (5 bases). CDR3 amino acids: CASSLEGGGETQYF. CDR3 DNA sequence: TGCGCCAGCAGCTTGGAAGGAGGTGGAGAGACCCAGTACTTC.